Presented here are 12 T cell receptor beta chains from one specimen sequenced in a study of response to subunit inactivated influenza vaccine. MiXCR was run by TCRdb on the RT-PCR reads, yielding one entry per CDR3 protein. The sample contains 610,000 or so distinct CDR3 sequences, 12% to 15% of which appear only once. This specimen consisted of PBMCs from blood, obtained 11 to 12 days after vaccination. The receptors shown here come from a man in his fifties or sixties who received an inactivated influenza vaccine.

This clonotype has just a few counts. The rearrangement uses TRBV29-1 and TRBJ2-7, with 10 bases identical to TRBD1. The germline CDR1 and CDR2 sequences are SQVTM and ANQGSEA. J was trimmed by 7 bases and V by 4 bases; bases with no gene match: 7. CDR3 length equals 13 residues. The CDR3 DNA is TGCAGCGTTGCCGGGACAGGGGCTAGAGAGCAGTACTTC. This codes for CSVAGTGAREQYF.

This clonotype showed up just a few times. The chain carries TRBV6-5 and TRBJ2-1, with 8 bases identical to TRBD1. Trimming at V came to 2 bases and at J to 14 bases, leaving 14 bases not matched to a gene. CDR1 is MNHEY, CDR2 SVGAGI, per germline. This CDR3 is built from 15 residues. CDR3 amino acids: CASSYPGQGPNEKFF. The CDR3 nucleotides are TGTGCCAGCAGTTACCCCGGACAGGGTCCTAACGAGAAGTTCTTC.

This sequence joins TRBV5-6 and TRBJ2-2; 9 bases are a match to TRBD2. Germline V gene lookup returns CDR1 SGHDT and CDR2 YYEEEE. This CDR3 comprises 16 residues. Trimming at V came to 2 bases and at J to 1 base, leaving 3 bases not matched to a gene. The CDR3 bases are TGTGCCAGCAGCTTCACAGCGGGGGGGAACACCGGGGAGCTGTTTTTT. As protein: CASSFTAGGNTGELFF.

This clonotype has more than one count but fewer than ten. The chain is built from TRBV6-5 and TRBJ2-7, with D tentatively TRBD2 (7 bases). The V gene's germline CDR1 is MNHEY and CDR2 SVGAGI. V was trimmed by 3 bases and J by 6 bases, leaving 18 bases between them. CDR3 size: 15 residues. The CDR3 region is CASSYPSRGGGEQYF. The CDR3 nucleotides are TGTGCCAGCAGTTATCCTTCCCGAGGGGGGGGCGAGCAGTACTTC.

Only a few counts were recorded for this clonotype. The CDR3 DNA reads TGCAGTGCCATTGAGTGGGACAGGGGGAATCAGCCCCAGCATTTT. It codes for CSAIEWDRGNQPQHF. J is TRBJ1-5 and V is TRBV20-1; TRBD1 agrees at 11 bases. V was pared by 6 bases and J by 4 bases, with 8 bases of the junction left unmatched. The CDR3 consists of 15 residues. The germline CDR1 and CDR2 sequences are DFQATT and SNEGSKA (reference sequence).

A few counts support this clonotype. The CDR3 here is CASSERGSGNTIYF. DNA of the CDR3: TGTGCCAGCAGTGAAAGGGGCTCTGGAAACACCATATATTTT. The chain employs TRBV2 and TRBJ1-3; tentative D call: TRBD1 (5 bases). Per germline, CDR1 SNHLY and CDR2 FYNNEI. V lost 2 bases and J lost 0, with 5 bases in between. The CDR3 totals 14 residues.

This clonotype appeared a few times. The rearrangement uses TRBV20-1 and TRBJ2-1; D ambiguous. The V gene's germline CDR1 is DFQATT and CDR2 SNEGSKA (reference sequence). This CDR3 has 15 amino acids. V dropped 0 bases and J dropped 3 bases, with 12 bases sitting between them. The CDR3 nucleotides read TGCAGTGCTAGAGATAAGGCTGGGAACTACAATGAGCAGTTCTTC. Protein sequence: CSARDKAGNYNEQFF.

A word on this clonotype: The junction differs from germline at one of its ends, possibly a read error. The genes are TRBV20-1 and TRBJ2-7; 7 bases are shared with TRBD1. The CDR3 length is 12 residues. Germline CDR1 is DFQATT and CDR2 is SNEGSKA (reference sequence). For the CDR3, the DNA is TGTGGGGTGGACAGGCCGCCTTCCGAGCAGTACTTC. Encoded protein: CGVDRPPSEQYF.

This rearrangement joins TRBV20-1 to TRBJ1-6, with D perhaps TRBD1 (6 bases). The CDR3 loop spans 16 amino acids. CDR1 DFQATT and CDR2 SNEGSKA come from the germline V gene (reference sequence). V gave up 0 bases and J gave up 0 bases, with 9 bases separating them. CDR3 coding DNA: TGCAGTGCTAGAGATCTGGACAGCTCCTATAATTCACCCCTCCACTTT. It yields the protein CSARDLDSSYNSPLHF.

A few counts support this clonotype. The V and J genes are TRBV5-1 and TRBJ2-5; 8 bases are a match to TRBD1. The V and J ends lost 0 bases and 3 bases, in that order; junction bases with no gene match: 1. The germline gives CDR1 SGHRS, CDR2 YFSETQ. This CDR3 contains 14 residues. The CDR3 reads CASSLGGQEETQYF. The CDR3 region has the DNA TGCGCCAGCAGCTTGGGGGGACAGGAAGAGACCCAGTACTTC. The full variable domain, completed using reference TRBV5-1 and TRBJ2-5, is KAGVTQTPRYLIKTRGQQVTLSCSPISGHRSVSWYQQTPGQGLQFLFEYFSETQRNKGNFPGRFSGRQFSNSRSEMNVSTLELGDSALYLCASSLGGQEETQYFGPGTRLLVL.

About this clonotype: The junction departs from germline at one end; a sequencing error may be responsible. This chain connects TRBV5-1 to TRBJ2-7; 7 bases fit TRBD1. Germline V gene sequence: CDR1 SGHRS, CDR2 YFSETQ. The CDR3 extends over 15 amino acids. The CDR3 protein is CVSSLSTGSAYEQYF. CDR3 sequence (DNA): TGCGTCAGCAGCTTGTCGACAGGGTCTGCCTACGAGCAGTACTTC.

This chain links TRBV29-1 with TRBJ2-7; 7 bases align to TRBD1. The CDR3 runs to 11 residues. The ends lost 4 bases at V and 6 bases at J; junction bases unmatched: 3. The germline V gene encodes CDR1 SQVTM and CDR2 ANQGSEA. The CDR3 DNA reads as TGCAGCGTTGTCTCAGGGGGCGAGCAGTACTTC. Its protein product is CSVVSGGEQYF.